This T cell receptor (beta chain) derives from a study of blood T cells in healthy people across ages. A sample-barcoded 5' primer and a J-beta primer mix were used in a second PCR of roughly 6 to 11 cycles. Via MiXCR, TCRdb re-called the 5' RACE reads, giving one row per CDR3 protein. This sample has approximately 1.5 million distinct CDR3 sequences, with 40% to 45% found just once. This clonotype was picked up many times. Germline CDR1 DFQATT, CDR2 SNEGSKA (reference sequence). The CDR3 sequence is 13 residues long. Trimming pared 1 base from V and 2 bases from J, leaving 9 bases between. The sample taken for sequencing was blood. The J gene is TRBJ2-7, the V gene TRBV20-1; D is undetermined. The TCR originated in a woman between 18 and 30 years old in good health. CDR3 region: CSARGRNPYEQYF. Written as DNA, the CDR3 is TGCAGTGCTAGAGGGCGCAATCCCTACGAGCAGTACTTC.